These 13 T cell receptor beta chains came from one sample sequenced in a study of shared clonotypes between healthy human individuals. Some clones are missing from TCRdb's copy, which holds only in-frame ones; the method was immunoSEQ multiplex PCR. This table holds over a million clones, around 95% found once. The sequenced sample consisted of naive CD4+ T cells sorted from blood. Subset reported: CD45RA+ positively selected. The receptors originated from a man aged 25 to 40 in good health.

The chain joins TRBV6-6 to TRBJ2-5, with D tentatively TRBD1 (6 bases). The CDR3 loop spans 14 amino acids. Germline assignment: CDR1 MNHNY and CDR2 SVGAGI (reference sequence). The V gene lost 6 bases and the J gene lost 0 bases, with 11 bases spanning the gap. The chain's CDR3 is CASRGTGYQETQYF. DNA of the CDR3: TGTGCCAGCAGGGGAACAGGGTACCAAGAGACCCAGTACTTC.

V and J are TRBV2 and TRBJ1-1; D remains ambiguous. Germline V gene lookup returns CDR1 SNHLY and CDR2 FYNNEI. The V gene lost 6 bases and the J gene lost 1 base, with 9 bases spanning the gap. The CDR3 extends over 13 amino acids. This CDR3 reads CASREQWNTEAFF. CDR3 sequence (DNA): TGTGCCAGCAGGGAACAGTGGAACACTGAAGCTTTCTTT.

The V and J genes are TRBV18 and TRBJ2-7; tentative D call: TRBD2 (5 bases). Trimming stripped 0 bases from V and 7 bases from J, with 10 bases between. Germline assignment: CDR1 KGHSH and CDR2 LQKENI. The CDR3 spans 13 residues. The CDR3 region is CASSPPASREQYF. CDR3 in DNA: TGTGCCAGCTCACCACCGGCTAGCAGAGAGCAGTACTTC.

This clone has just one count. V is TRBV28 and J is TRBJ2-7, with 11 bases lining up with TRBD2. V shed 6 bases, J shed 4 bases, and the junction held 5 bases outside the gene matches. The CDR3 is made up of 14 amino acids. Germline V gives CDR1 MDHEN, CDR2 SYDVKM. As DNA, the CDR3 is TGTGCCAGCAGCTTTAGCGGGAGGGATTACGAGCAGTACTTC. Translating it yields CASSFSGRDYEQYF. Using reference TRBV28 and TRBJ2-7 for the parts outside the CDR3, the full variable domain is DVKVTQSSRYLVKRTGEKVFLECVQDMDHENMFWYRQDPGLGLRLIYFSYDVKMKEKGDIPEGYSVSREKKERFSLILESASTNQTSMYLCASSFSGRDYEQYFGPGTRLTVT.

The CDR3 spells CASSWAGAENYGYTF. The CDR3 nucleotides are TGTGCCAGCAGCTGGGCGGGGGCAGAGAACTATGGCTACACCTTC. The rearrangement uses TRBV5-5 and TRBJ1-2; tentative D call: TRBD1 (6 bases). Trimming cost V 3 bases and J 2 bases, with 14 bases left between them. Per the germline V gene, CDR1 is SGHKS and CDR2 is YYEKEE (reference sequence). The CDR3 is 15 amino acids.

V and J are TRBV29-1 and TRBJ1-4; D is uncertain. Trimming left V 4 bases short and J 3 bases short, with 6 bases between. The CDR3 spans 12 residues. The V gene's germline CDR1 is SQVTM and CDR2 ANQGSEA. CDR3 coding DNA: TGCAGCGTTGTGACGGCTAATGAAAAACTGTTTTTT. It is translated as CSVVTANEKLFF.

V gene TRBV11-2 combines with J gene TRBJ2-2; D unresolved. There are 17 residues in the CDR3. The germline V gene encodes CDR1 SGHAT and CDR2 FQNNGV. Trimming left V 1 base short and J 1 base short, with 13 bases between. The CDR3 loop is CASSLVPLRQNTGELFF. As DNA, the CDR3 is TGTGCCAGCAGCTTAGTACCCCTTAGGCAGAACACCGGGGAGCTGTTTTTT.

V gene TRBV6-6 combines with J gene TRBJ2-2, with D unresolved. The CDR3 covers 13 residues. Trimming shortened V by 10 bases and J by 2 bases, and 11 bases separated the two germline ends. Germline loops: CDR1 MNHNY, CDR2 SVGAGI (reference sequence). The CDR3 coding sequence is TGTGCCACCCAATGGGTAAACACCGGGGAGCTGTTTTTT. This encodes CATQWVNTGELFF.

CDR3 nucleotides: TGTGCCAGCAGTGGACTAGGTGGGGCCGGGGAGCTGTTTTTT. It codes for CASSGLGGAGELFF. The V gene is TRBV6-4, the J gene TRBJ2-2; D is perhaps TRBD2 (6 bases). CDR3 length: 14 residues. V shed 4 bases and J shed 6 bases, with 12 bases lying between them. CDR1 is MRHNA and CDR2 is SNTAGT in the germline V gene.

This clone came up once. CDR3 sequence: CASSTSKAGDYEQYF. The CDR3 region has the DNA TGTGCCAGCAGTACCTCGAAGGCAGGGGACTACGAGCAGTACTTC. This rearrangement joins TRBV28 to TRBJ2-7; TRBD1 might be the D (6 bases). Germline V CDR1 and CDR2: MDHEN, SYDVKM. V shed 5 bases and J shed 3 bases, with 17 bases lying between them. This CDR3 spans 15 amino acids.

V and J are TRBV11-3 and TRBJ1-1; D is uncertain. V shed 2 bases and J shed 4 bases, with 14 bases lying between them. The CDR3 spans 15 residues. CDR1 is SGHNT, CDR2 YENEEA, per germline. CDR3 residues: CASSLPRRWCTEAFF. The CDR3 coding sequence is TGTGCCAGCAGCTTACCGAGGCGGTGGTGCACTGAAGCTTTCTTT.

This clone was counted a single time. This chain connects TRBV28 to TRBJ2-7, with a weak D call TRBD1 (6 bases). Germline CDR1 reads MDHEN; CDR2 reads SYDVKM. CDR3 length: 13 amino acids. Trimming shortened V by 4 bases and J by 6 bases, and 13 bases separated the two germline ends. In DNA, the CDR3 is TGTGCCAGCAGTTCCCGACAGGTGGGCGAGCAGTACTTC. Its protein product is CASSSRQVGEQYF.

This clone was counted a few times. In DNA form, the CDR3 reads TGTGCCAGCAGCGTAGCTGGCAGAGATTATGGCTACACCTTC. Translated: CASSVAGRDYGYTF. This chain joins TRBV9 and TRBJ1-2; D is uncertain. The CDR3 has 14 amino acids. Per germline, CDR1 SGDLS and CDR2 YYNGEE. Between the trimmed V and J ends, which lost 0 bases and 5 bases, there was a span of 11 bases.